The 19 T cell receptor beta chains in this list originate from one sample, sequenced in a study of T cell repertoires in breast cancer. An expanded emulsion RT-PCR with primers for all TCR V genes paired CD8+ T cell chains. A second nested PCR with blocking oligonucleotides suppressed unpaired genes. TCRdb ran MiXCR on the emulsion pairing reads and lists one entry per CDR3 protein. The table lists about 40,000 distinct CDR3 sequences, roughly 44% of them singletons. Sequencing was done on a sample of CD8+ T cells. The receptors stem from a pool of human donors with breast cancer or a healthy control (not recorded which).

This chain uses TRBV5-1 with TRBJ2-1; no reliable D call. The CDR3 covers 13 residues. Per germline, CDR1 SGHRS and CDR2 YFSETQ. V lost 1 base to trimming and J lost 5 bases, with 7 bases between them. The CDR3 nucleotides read TGCGCCAGCAGCTTGTGGCAGCACAATGAGCAGTTCTTC. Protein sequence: CASSLWQHNEQFF.

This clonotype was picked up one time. The CDR3 DNA follows: TGTGCCAGCAGCAGTGATAATCAGCCCCAGCATTTT. This codes for CASSSDNQPQHF. The V call is TRBV7-2, the J call TRBJ1-5; D uncertain. Per the germline V gene, CDR1 is SGHTA and CDR2 is FQGNSA. This CDR3 is built from 12 residues. The V end was cut by 5 bases, the J end by 4 bases, with 6 bases between.

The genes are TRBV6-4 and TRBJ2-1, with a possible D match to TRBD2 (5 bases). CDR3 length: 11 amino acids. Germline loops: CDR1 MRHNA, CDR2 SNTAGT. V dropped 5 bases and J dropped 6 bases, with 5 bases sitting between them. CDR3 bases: TGTGCCAGCAGTAGCGGCAATGAGCAGTTCTTC. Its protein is CASSSGNEQFF.

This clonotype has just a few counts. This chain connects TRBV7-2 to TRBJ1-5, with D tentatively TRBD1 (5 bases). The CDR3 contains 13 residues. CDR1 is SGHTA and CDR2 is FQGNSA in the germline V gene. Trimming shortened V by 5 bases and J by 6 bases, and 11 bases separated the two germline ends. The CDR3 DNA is TGTGCCAGCAGCCGGGACTGGGGTCAGCCCCAGCATTTT. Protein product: CASSRDWGQPQHF.

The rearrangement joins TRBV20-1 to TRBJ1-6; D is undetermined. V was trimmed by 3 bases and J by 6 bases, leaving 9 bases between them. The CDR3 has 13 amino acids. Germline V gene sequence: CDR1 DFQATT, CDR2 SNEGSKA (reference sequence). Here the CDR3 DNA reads TGCAGTGCTAGCGCAGGTTCTAATTCACCCCTCCACTTT. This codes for CSASAGSNSPLHF.

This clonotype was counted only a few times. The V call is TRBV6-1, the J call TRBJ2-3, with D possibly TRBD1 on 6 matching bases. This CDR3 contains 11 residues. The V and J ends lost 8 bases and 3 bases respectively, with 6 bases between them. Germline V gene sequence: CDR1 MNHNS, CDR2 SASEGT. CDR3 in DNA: TGTGCCAGCCAGGGGACAGATACGCAGTATTTT. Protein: CASQGTDTQYF.

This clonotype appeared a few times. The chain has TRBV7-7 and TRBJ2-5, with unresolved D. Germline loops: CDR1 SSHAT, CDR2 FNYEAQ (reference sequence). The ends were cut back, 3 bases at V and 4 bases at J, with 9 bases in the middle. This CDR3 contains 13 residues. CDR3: CASSFTGRETQYF. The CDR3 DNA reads TGTGCCAGCAGCTTTACCGGGCGAGAGACCCAGTACTTC.

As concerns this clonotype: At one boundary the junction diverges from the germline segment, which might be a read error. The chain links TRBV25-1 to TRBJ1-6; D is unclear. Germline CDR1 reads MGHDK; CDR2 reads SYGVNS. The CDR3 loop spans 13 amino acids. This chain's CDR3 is CASNAQSNSPLRF. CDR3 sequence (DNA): TGTGCCAGCAATGCCCAGAGTAATTCACCCCTCCGCTTT.

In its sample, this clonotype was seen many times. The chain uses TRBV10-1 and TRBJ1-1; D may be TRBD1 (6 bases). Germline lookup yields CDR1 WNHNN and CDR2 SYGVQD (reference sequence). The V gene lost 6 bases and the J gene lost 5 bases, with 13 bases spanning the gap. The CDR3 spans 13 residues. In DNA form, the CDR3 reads TGCGCCAGCAGGGCTACAGGGTGGACTGAAGCTTTCTTT. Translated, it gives CASRATGWTEAFF.

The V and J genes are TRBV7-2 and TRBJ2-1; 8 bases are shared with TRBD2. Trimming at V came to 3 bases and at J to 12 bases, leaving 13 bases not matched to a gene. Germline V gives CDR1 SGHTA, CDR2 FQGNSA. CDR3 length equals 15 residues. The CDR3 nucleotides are TGTGCCAGCAGCTTTCCGGGACTAGGGAAAAGGGGGCAGTTCTTC. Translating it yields CASSFPGLGKRGQFF.

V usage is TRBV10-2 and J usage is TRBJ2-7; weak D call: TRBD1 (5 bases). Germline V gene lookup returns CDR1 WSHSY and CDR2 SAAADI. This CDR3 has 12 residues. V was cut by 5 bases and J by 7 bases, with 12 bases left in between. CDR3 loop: CASSFQGKEQYF. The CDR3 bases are TGCGCCAGCAGTTTCCAGGGTAAGGAGCAGTACTTC.

The CDR3 bases are TGCAGTGCTAGAGATATGAGGGGGCGCACCACCGGGGAGCTGTTTTTT. Translation gives CSARDMRGRTTGELFF. The rearrangement links TRBV20-1 to TRBJ2-2; 7 nucleotides line up with TRBD1. CDR1 and CDR2 from the germline V gene are DFQATT and SNEGSKA (reference sequence). The CDR3 is 16 residues long. The ends lost 0 bases at V and 4 bases at J; junction bases unmatched: 8.

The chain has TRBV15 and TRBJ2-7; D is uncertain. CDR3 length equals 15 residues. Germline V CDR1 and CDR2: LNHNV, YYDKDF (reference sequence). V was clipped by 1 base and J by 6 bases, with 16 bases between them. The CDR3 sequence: CATSRGTVPSGEQYF. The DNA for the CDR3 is TGTGCCACCAGCAGAGGGACCGTTCCCTCAGGCGAGCAGTACTTC.

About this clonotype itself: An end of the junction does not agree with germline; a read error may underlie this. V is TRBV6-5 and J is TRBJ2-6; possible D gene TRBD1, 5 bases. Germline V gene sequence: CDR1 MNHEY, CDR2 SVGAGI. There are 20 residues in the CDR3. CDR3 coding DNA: TGTGCCAGCAGACCGGATTCCCGTCCGTATTCCCGCTCTGGGGCCAACGTCCCGACTTTC. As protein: CASRPDSRPYSRSGANVPTF.

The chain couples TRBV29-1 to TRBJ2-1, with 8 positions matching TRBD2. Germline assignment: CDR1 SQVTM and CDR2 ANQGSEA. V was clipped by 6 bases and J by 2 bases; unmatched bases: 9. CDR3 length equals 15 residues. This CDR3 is CSVGTSSKAYNEQFF. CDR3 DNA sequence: TGCAGCGTAGGGACTAGTTCCAAAGCCTACAATGAGCAGTTCTTC.

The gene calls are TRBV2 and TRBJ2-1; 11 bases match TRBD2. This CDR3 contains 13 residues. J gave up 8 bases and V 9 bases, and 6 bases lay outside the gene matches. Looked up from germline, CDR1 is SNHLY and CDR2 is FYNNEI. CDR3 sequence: CASLAGGTDEQFF. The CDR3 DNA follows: TGTGCCAGTCTAGCGGGAGGAACTGATGAGCAGTTCTTC. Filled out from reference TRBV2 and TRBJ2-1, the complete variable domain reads EPEVTQTPSHQVTQMGQEVILRCVPISNHLYFYWYRQILGQKVEFLVSFYNNEISEKSEIFDDQFSVERPDGSNFTLKIRSTKLEDSAMYFCASLAGGTDEQFFGPGTRLTVL.

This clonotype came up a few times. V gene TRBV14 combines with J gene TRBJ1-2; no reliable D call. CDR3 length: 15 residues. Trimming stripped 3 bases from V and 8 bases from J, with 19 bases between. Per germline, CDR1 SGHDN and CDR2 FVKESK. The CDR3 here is CASSHSSGGIGGYTF. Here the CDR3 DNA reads TGTGCCAGCAGCCACTCAAGTGGAGGGATCGGAGGCTACACCTTC. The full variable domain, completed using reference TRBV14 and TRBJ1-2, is EAGVTQFPSHSVIEKGQTVTLRCDPISGHDNLYWYRRVMGKEIKFLLHFVKESKQDESGMPNNRFLAERTGGTYSTLKVQPAELEDSGVYFCASSHSSGGIGGYTFGSGTRLTVV.

The CDR3 loop is CASSPPGGSTDTQYF. The CDR3 DNA reads as TGTGCCAGCTCACCACCGGGCGGTAGCACAGATACGCAGTATTTT. The chain links TRBV18 to TRBJ2-3, with unresolved D. V shed 0 bases and J shed 0 bases, with 7 bases lying between them. The germline V gene encodes CDR1 KGHSH and CDR2 LQKENI. The CDR3 totals 15 residues.

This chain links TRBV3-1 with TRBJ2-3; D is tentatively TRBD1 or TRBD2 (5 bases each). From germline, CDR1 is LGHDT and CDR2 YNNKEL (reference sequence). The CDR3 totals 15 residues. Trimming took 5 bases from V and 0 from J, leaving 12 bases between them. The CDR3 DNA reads TGTGCCAGCAGCGTGGGGGAAACTAGCACAGATACGCAGTATTTT. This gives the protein CASSVGETSTDTQYF.